The next 3 T cell receptor beta chains were all read from a single sample in a study of blood T cell repertoires in COVID-19 (dated by TCRdb to 2019 to 2021). Library preparation was by the immunoSEQ multiplex PCR assay. TCRdb limited this immuneACCESS table to in-frame rearrangements with V and J called. A share of clones is missing; checked studies link under half to unresolved V genes, and the rest is unexplained. The table for this sample lists 100,000 to 150,000 clones; roughly four fifths of them were counted only once. The top ten constitute 2.4% of the sample. Sequencing was performed on PBMCs or T cells enriched from blood (not recorded which). Every receptor here comes from a man in his forties or fifties with acute COVID-19.

J is TRBJ2-3 and V is TRBV7-2; D possibly corresponds to TRBD1 (6 bases). V lost 5 bases, J lost 3 bases, and 12 bases lay in between. Germline-derived CDR1 and CDR2 are SGHTA and FQGNSA. The CDR3 runs 14 residues. CDR3 residues: CASSSSGATDTQYF. The CDR3 bases are TGTGCCAGCAGCAGCTCAGGGGCTACAGATACGCAGTATTTT.

V is TRBV3-1 (or the pseudogene TRBV3-2) and J is TRBJ1-5; TRBD1 is a possible D gene (5 bases). CDR3 length: 13 amino acids. Per germline, CDR1 LGHDT and CDR2 YNNKEL (reference sequence). The V and J ends lost 0 bases and 6 bases respectively, with 6 bases between them. The CDR3 spells CASSQEGGQPQHF. Here the CDR3 DNA reads TGTGCCAGCAGCCAAGAGGGGGGTCAGCCCCAGCATTTT.

This clone has just one count. This chain joins TRBV5-5 and TRBJ2-3, with D possibly matching TRBD2 (6 bases). Germline V lookup: CDR1 SGHKS, CDR2 YYEKEE (reference sequence). The CDR3 consists of 12 residues. The germline V and J ends were trimmed by 3 bases and 6 bases, with 8 bases remaining between them. Written as DNA, the CDR3 is TGTGCCAGCAGCTGGGGGGAGGATACGCAGTATTTT. It codes for CASSWGEDTQYF.